Each of the 21 T cell receptor beta chains below was sequenced from the same sample in a study of radiotherapy plus CTLA-4 blockade in lung cancer. Using immunoSEQ multiplex PCR, the repertoire was profiled, and TCRdb retains in-frame clones only, with some absent. The table shows some 120,000 clones, with approximately 80% occurring only once. The material sequenced was peripheral blood, taken from a patient treated with radiotherapy plus ipilimumab. All receptors derive from a human donor with non-small cell lung cancer that progressed on radiotherapy plus ipilimumab. Some clones in this sample may be carry-over from other donors' samples.

The rearrangement joins TRBV6-1 to TRBJ1-1; D gene uncertain. Germline assignment: CDR1 MNHNS and CDR2 SASEGT. The ends were cut back, 2 bases at V and 4 bases at J, with 11 bases in the middle. This CDR3 region has 14 residues. This CDR3 reads CASSERQDGTEAFF. DNA of the CDR3: TGTGCCAGCAGTGAACGGCAGGATGGCACTGAAGCTTTCTTT.

This clone was detected once. The junction does not match germline at one end; this may be a read error. The chain combines TRBV7-7 with TRBJ2-6; either TRBD1 or TRBD2 may fit D (5 bases each). This CDR3 is 17 amino acids long. Germline V CDR1 and CDR2: SSHAT, FNYEAQ (reference sequence). This CDR3 reads CASSLGWQGPGANVLTF. The CDR3 nucleotides read TGTGCTAGCAGCTTAGGTTGGCAGGGACCCGGGGCCAACGTCCTGACTTTC.

This clone was seen a handful of times. This chain links TRBV29-1 with TRBJ2-7; TRBD1 matches 12 bases. This CDR3 is 18 amino acids long. The J segment lost 0 bases and the V segment lost 6 bases, leaving 15 bases of the junction unmatched. In germline, CDR1 is SQVTM, CDR2 ANQGSEA. Here the CDR3 DNA reads TGCAGCGTGACCCTCCGGGACAGGGGGCCTCAGATCTCCTACGAGCAGTACTTC. Translated: CSVTLRDRGPQISYEQYF.

The chain couples TRBV11-3 to TRBJ2-3; D not certain. CDR3 size: 13 residues. Trimming cost V 3 bases and J 2 bases, with 6 bases left between them. The germline V gene encodes CDR1 SGHNT and CDR2 YENEEA. CDR3 coding DNA: TGTGCCAGCAGCTTTGGCCACACAGATACGCAGTATTTT. This codes for CASSFGHTDTQYF.

The chain uses TRBV28 and TRBJ2-7; TRBD2 agrees at 7 bases. Trimming cost V 6 bases and J 2 bases; bases outside gene matches: 10. The CDR3 contains 15 residues. The germline CDR1 and CDR2 sequences are MDHEN and SYDVKM. DNA for the CDR3: TGTGCCAGCAGCCTACCTTTGGGGGGGGCCTACGAGCAGTACTTC. It encodes CASSLPLGGAYEQYF.

Comments on this clone: The same CDR3 can be traced to other DNA sequences in this sample. The V and J genes are TRBV4-3 and TRBJ2-3; D is unresolved. The CDR3 consists of 14 residues. The V and J ends lost 1 base and 1 base respectively, with 6 bases between them. Germline V gene sequence: CDR1 LGHNA, CDR2 YSLEER. CDR3 sequence: CASSQGLGTDTQYF. The DNA for the CDR3 is TGCGCCAGCAGCCAAGGATTAGGCACAGATACGCAGTATTTT.

The chain recombines TRBV6-6 with TRBJ2-2; no clear D gene. The V end was cut by 6 bases, the J end by 8 bases, with 10 bases between. Per germline, CDR1 MNHNY and CDR2 SVGAGI (reference sequence). CDR3 length: 12 residues. CDR3 residues: CASSPNYGELFF. The CDR3 nucleotides read TGTGCCAGCAGCCCCAATTATGGGGAGCTGTTTTTT.

This chain links TRBV6-6 with TRBJ1-5; D is ambiguous. The germline gives CDR1 MNHNY, CDR2 SVGAGI (reference sequence). Trimming removed 3 bases at V and 5 bases at J, with 8 bases between. This CDR3 has 13 residues. CDR3 protein: CASSYWPYQPQHF. In nucleotides, the CDR3 is TGTGCCAGCAGTTATTGGCCGTATCAGCCCCAGCATTTT.

The chain recombines TRBV5-1 with TRBJ2-4; D gene ambiguous. Per germline, CDR1 SGHRS and CDR2 YFSETQ. V shed 4 bases and J shed 0 bases, with 8 bases lying between them. CDR3 length: 14 amino acids. The CDR3: CASSLTVAKNIQYF. CDR3 nucleotide sequence: TGCGCCAGCAGCCTTACCGTAGCCAAAAACATTCAGTACTTC.

This chain uses TRBV4-2 with TRBJ2-2; 11 bases match TRBD2. The CDR3 length is 15 residues. V lost 0 bases, J lost 6 bases, and 0 bases stayed unmatched. From germline, CDR1 is LGHNA and CDR2 YNFKEQ. CDR3 protein: CASSQDSGGAGELFF. The CDR3 DNA is TGTGCCAGCAGCCAAGATAGCGGGGGGGCCGGGGAGCTGTTTTTT.

This chain uses TRBV7-2 with TRBJ1-2, with 8 nucleotides matching TRBD1. The CDR3 is 14 residues long. V lost 2 bases and J lost 7; bases outside the gene matches: 6. Germline V gene data show CDR1 as SGHTA and CDR2 as FQGNSA. The DNA of the CDR3 is TGTGCCAGCAGCTTAACCCACACAGGGGGTGGCTACACCTTC. As protein: CASSLTHTGGGYTF. The complete variable domain, with remaining parts taken from reference TRBV7-2 and TRBJ1-2, reads GAGVSQSPSNKVTEKGKDVELRCDPISGHTALYWYRQSLGQGLEFLIYFQGNSAPDKSGLPSDRFSAERTGGSVSTLTIQRTQQEDSAVYLCASSLTHTGGGYTFGSGTRLTVV.

This chain uses TRBV5-1 with TRBJ2-5, with D maybe TRBD2 (6 bases). V was clipped by 4 bases and J by 5 bases, with 15 bases between them. The CDR3 is 14 amino acids. Per the germline V gene, CDR1 is SGHRS and CDR2 is YFSETQ. This CDR3 reads CASSRGAGAETQYF. CDR3 bases: TGCGCCAGCAGCAGAGGAGCGGGCGCGGAGACCCAGTACTTC.

The chain is built from TRBV2 and TRBJ2-7; tentatively, D is TRBD1 or TRBD2 (5 bases each). CDR3 length equals 13 residues. Looked up from germline, CDR1 is SNHLY and CDR2 is FYNNEI. V shed 7 bases and J shed 5 bases, with 15 bases lying between them. Here the CDR3 reads CASTYIRENEQYF. The DNA for the CDR3 is TGTGCCAGCACCTACATCAGGGAGAACGAGCAGTACTTC.

About this clone: The junction shows a germline mismatch at one end, possibly a read error. CDR3 coding DNA: TGTGCTAGCAGCGTCGGGACAGGGGTCTACAATGAGCAGTTCTTC. Residues: CASSVGTGVYNEQFF. The genes are TRBV7-7 and TRBJ2-1, with TRBD1 matching over 10 bases. Germline V gives CDR1 SSHAT, CDR2 FNYEAQ (reference sequence). This CDR3 comprises 15 residues.

This clone was seen a single time. The chain has TRBV21-1 and TRBJ2-3; the DNA was not used to check the table's D call, TRBD1. TRBV21-1 is a pseudogene. The CDR3 totals 15 residues. CDR3: CASSKDRASTDTQYF. Written as DNA, the CDR3 is TGTGCCAGCAGCAAGGACAGGGCCAGCACAGATACGCAGTATTTT.

This chain uses TRBV25-1 with TRBJ2-7; TRBD1 aligns across 9 bases. Germline V gene lookup returns CDR1 MGHDK and CDR2 SYGVNS. Trimming cost V 4 bases and J 7 bases; bases outside gene matches: 14. This CDR3 is built from 16 residues. CDR3 nucleotide sequence: TGTGCCAGCAGTGGACGTGGGTGGGGACAGGGTTTAGAGCAGTACTTC. This codes for CASSGRGWGQGLEQYF.

The chain joins TRBV11-2 to TRBJ1-2, with TRBD1 as a possible D gene (5 bases). The germline V gene encodes CDR1 SGHAT and CDR2 FQNNGV. V lost 5 bases and J lost 5, with 15 bases in between. This CDR3 has 14 amino acids. The CDR3 region has the DNA TGTGCCAGCAGCCCGTTGAGGGGCCGGTATGGCTACACCTTC. Amino acid sequence: CASSPLRGRYGYTF.

The gene calls are TRBV19 and TRBJ1-5; the D gene is possibly TRBD1 (6 bases). The CDR3 consists of 14 residues. The germline V gene encodes CDR1 LNHDA and CDR2 SQIVND (reference sequence). Between the trimmed V and J ends, which lost 2 bases and 1 base, there was a span of 6 bases. The CDR3 loop reads CASSIQGSNQPQHF. The CDR3, as DNA: TGTGCCAGTAGTATACAGGGGAGCAATCAGCCCCAGCATTTT.

The chain links TRBV10-1 to TRBJ2-6; D remains unclear. CDR1 is WNHNN, CDR2 SYGVQD, per germline (reference sequence). The V end lost 4 bases, the J end lost 5 bases, and 21 bases lay between the germline ends. CDR3 length: 18 residues. CDR3 loop: CASSVNLDRQSRANVLTF. CDR3 nucleotides: TGCGCCAGCAGTGTGAACCTAGATCGCCAAAGTCGGGCCAACGTCCTGACTTTC.

V usage is TRBV6-4 and J usage is TRBJ1-2; maybe TRBD1 (6 bases). The CDR3 has 14 amino acids. V was clipped by 0 bases and J by 4 bases, with 9 bases between them. The germline V gene encodes CDR1 MRHNA and CDR2 SNTAGT. CDR3 amino acids: CASSDSETGYGYTF. DNA of the CDR3: TGTGCCAGCAGTGACTCCGAGACAGGCTATGGCTACACCTTC.

This rearrangement joins TRBV7-9 to TRBJ2-7; D is unresolved. The germline V and J ends were trimmed by 1 base and 2 bases, with 15 bases remaining between them. This CDR3 has 16 amino acids. Germline V gene data show CDR1 as SEHNR and CDR2 as FQNEAQ (reference sequence). CDR3 sequence: CASSLDDMPNPYEQYF. The DNA of the CDR3 is TGTGCCAGCAGCTTAGACGACATGCCAAACCCCTACGAGCAGTACTTC.